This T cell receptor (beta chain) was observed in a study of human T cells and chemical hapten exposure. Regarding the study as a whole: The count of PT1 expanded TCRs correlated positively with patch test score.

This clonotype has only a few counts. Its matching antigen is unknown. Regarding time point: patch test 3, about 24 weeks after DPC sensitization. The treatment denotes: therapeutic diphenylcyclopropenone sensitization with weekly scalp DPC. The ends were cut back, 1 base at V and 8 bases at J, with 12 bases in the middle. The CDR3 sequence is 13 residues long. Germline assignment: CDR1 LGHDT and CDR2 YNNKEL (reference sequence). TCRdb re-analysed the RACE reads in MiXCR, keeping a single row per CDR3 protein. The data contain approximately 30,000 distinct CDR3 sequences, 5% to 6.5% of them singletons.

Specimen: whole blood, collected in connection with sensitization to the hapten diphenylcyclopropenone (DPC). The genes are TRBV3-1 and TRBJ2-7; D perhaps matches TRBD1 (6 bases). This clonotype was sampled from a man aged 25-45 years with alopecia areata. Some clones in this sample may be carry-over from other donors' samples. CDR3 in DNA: TGTGCCAGCAGCCAAGGCCCACAGGGACAGCAGTACTTC. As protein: CASSQGPQGQQYF.